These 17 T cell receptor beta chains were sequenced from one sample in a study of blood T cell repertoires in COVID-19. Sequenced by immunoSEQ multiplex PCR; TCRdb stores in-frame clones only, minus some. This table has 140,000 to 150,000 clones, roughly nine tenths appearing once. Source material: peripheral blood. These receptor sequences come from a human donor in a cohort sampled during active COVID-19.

In nucleotides, the CDR3 is TGCGCCAGCAGCTTGGATAGGAGCAATGAGCAGTTCTTC. It encodes CASSLDRSNEQFF. This sequence joins TRBV5-1 and TRBJ2-1; D is unclear. The germline gives CDR1 SGHRS, CDR2 YFSETQ. The CDR3 length is 13 residues. Trimming left V 0 bases short and J 6 bases short, with 7 bases between.

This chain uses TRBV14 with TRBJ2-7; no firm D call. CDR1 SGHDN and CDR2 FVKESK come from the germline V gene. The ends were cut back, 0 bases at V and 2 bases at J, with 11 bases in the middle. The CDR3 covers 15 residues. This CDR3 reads CASSQDRAGAYEQYF. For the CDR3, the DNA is TGTGCCAGCAGCCAAGATCGCGCAGGCGCCTACGAGCAGTACTTC.

This chain's CDR3 is CASGTSGVDGELFF. DNA for the CDR3: TGTGCCTCAGGGACTAGCGGGGTGGACGGGGAGCTGTTTTTT. The V and J genes are TRBV10-3 and TRBJ2-2, with TRBD2 matching 13 bases. V lost 11 bases, J lost 7 bases, and 7 bases stayed unmatched. This CDR3 comprises 14 residues. Germline V CDR1 and CDR2: ENHRY, SYGVKD.

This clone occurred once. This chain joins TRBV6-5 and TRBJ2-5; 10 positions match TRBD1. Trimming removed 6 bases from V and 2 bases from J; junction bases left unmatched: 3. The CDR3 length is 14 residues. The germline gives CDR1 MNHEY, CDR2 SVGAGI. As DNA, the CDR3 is TGTGCCAGCAGACCGGGACAGGGGCAAGAGACCCAGTACTTC. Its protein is CASRPGQGQETQYF.

The CDR3 nucleotides read TGTGCCAGTAGTTCAAGGACTAGCGGGGCCGAAGAGACCCAGTACTTC. This codes for CASSSRTSGAEETQYF. The rearrangement links TRBV19 to TRBJ2-5; 12 nucleotides align to TRBD2. Germline V gene data show CDR1 as LNHDA and CDR2 as SQIVND (reference sequence). V was clipped by 5 bases and J by 3 bases; unmatched bases: 7. The CDR3 totals 16 residues.

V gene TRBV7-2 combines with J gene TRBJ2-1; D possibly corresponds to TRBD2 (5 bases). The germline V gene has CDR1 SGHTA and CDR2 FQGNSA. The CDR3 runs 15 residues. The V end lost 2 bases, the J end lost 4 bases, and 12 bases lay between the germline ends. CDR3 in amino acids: CASSLSGVSYNEQFF. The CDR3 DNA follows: TGTGCCAGCAGCTTATCCGGGGTGTCATACAATGAGCAGTTCTTC.

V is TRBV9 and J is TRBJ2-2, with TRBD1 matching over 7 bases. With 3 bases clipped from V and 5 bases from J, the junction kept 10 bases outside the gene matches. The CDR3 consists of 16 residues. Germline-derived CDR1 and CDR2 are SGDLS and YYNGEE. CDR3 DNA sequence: TGTGCCAGCAGCGCCCCGACAGGGTGGGGAACCGGGGAGCTGTTTTTT. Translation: CASSAPTGWGTGELFF.

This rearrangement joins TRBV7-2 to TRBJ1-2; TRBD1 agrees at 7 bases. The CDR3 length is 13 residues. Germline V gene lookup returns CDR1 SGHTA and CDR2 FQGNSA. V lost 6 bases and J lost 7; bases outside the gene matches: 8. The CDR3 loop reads CASRETGYGGYTF. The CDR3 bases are TGTGCCAGCAGAGAGACAGGGTACGGTGGCTACACCTTC.

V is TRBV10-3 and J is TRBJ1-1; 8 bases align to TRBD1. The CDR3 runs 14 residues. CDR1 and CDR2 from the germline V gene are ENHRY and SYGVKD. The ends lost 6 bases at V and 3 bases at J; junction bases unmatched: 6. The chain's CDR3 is CAISPTGADTEAFF. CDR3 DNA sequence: TGTGCCATCAGCCCGACAGGGGCGGACACTGAAGCTTTCTTT.

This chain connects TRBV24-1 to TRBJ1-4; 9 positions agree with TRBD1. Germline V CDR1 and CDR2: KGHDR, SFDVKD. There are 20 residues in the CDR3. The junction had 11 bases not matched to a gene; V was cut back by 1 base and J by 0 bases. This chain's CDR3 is CATSDFTGQGSVATNEKLFF. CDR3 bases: TGTGCCACCAGTGATTTTACTGGACAGGGGAGCGTAGCAACTAATGAAAAACTGTTTTTT.

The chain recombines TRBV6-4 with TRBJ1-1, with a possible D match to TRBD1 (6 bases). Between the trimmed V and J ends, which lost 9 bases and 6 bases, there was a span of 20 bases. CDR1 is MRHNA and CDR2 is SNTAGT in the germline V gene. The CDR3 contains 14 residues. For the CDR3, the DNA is TGTGCCAGTCGTCGACAGGTGGGGGGGGCTGAAGCTTTCTTT. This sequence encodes CASRRQVGGAEAFF.

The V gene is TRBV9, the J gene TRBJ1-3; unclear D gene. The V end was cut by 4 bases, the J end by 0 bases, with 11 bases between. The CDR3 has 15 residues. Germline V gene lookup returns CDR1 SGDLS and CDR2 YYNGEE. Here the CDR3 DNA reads TGTGCCAGCAGCTATATGGGCGTCTCTGGAAACACCATATATTTT. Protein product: CASSYMGVSGNTIYF.

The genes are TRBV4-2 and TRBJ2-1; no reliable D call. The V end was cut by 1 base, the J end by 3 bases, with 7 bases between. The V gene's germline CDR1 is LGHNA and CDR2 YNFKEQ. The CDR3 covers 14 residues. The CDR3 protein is CASSQVGNYNEQFF. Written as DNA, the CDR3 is TGTGCCAGCAGCCAAGTGGGCAACTACAATGAGCAGTTCTTC.

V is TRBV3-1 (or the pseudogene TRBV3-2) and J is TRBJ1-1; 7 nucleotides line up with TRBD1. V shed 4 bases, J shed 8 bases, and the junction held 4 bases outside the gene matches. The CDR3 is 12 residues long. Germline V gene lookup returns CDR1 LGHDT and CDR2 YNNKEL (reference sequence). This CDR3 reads CASSRTGLEAFF. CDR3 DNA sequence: TGTGCCAGCAGCCGGACAGGTCTGGAAGCTTTCTTT.

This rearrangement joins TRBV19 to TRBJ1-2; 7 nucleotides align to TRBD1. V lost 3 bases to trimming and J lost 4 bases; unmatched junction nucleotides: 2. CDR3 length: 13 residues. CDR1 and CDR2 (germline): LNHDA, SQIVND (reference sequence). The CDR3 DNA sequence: TGTGCCAGTAGTATCGACAGGGTCTATGGCTACACCTTC. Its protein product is CASSIDRVYGYTF.

CDR3 coding DNA: TGCGCCAGCAGCTTGTACAGGGGGGACGACTATGGCTACACCTTC. Its translation is CASSLYRGDDYGYTF. This chain uses TRBV5-1 with TRBJ1-2, with TRBD1 matching over 8 bases. The CDR3 length is 15 residues. With V trimmed by 1 base and J by 3 bases, 5 bases remained unmatched. Germline loops: CDR1 SGHRS, CDR2 YFSETQ.

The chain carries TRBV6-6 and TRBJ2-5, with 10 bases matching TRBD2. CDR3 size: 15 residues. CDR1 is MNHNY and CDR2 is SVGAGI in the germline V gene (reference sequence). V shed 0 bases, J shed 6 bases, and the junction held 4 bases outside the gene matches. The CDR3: CASSYSASGGKTQYF. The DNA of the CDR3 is TGTGCCAGCAGTTACTCGGCTAGCGGGGGAAAGACCCAGTACTTC.